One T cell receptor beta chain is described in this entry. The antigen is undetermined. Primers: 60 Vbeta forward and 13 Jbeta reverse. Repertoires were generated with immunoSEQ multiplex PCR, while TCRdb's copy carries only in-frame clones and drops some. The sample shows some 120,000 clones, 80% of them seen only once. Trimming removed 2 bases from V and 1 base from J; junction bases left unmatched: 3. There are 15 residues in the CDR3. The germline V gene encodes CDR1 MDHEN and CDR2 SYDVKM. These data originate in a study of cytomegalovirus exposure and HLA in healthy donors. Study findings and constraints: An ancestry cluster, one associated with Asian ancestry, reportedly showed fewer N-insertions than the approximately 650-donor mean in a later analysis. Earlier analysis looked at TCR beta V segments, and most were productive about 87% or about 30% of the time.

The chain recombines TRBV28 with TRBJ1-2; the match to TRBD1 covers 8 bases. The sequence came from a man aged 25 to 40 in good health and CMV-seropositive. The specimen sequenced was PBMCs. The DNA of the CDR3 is TGTGCCAGCAGTTTACCAGGGGGCGGTAACTATGGCTACACCTTC. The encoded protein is CASSLPGGGNYGYTF.